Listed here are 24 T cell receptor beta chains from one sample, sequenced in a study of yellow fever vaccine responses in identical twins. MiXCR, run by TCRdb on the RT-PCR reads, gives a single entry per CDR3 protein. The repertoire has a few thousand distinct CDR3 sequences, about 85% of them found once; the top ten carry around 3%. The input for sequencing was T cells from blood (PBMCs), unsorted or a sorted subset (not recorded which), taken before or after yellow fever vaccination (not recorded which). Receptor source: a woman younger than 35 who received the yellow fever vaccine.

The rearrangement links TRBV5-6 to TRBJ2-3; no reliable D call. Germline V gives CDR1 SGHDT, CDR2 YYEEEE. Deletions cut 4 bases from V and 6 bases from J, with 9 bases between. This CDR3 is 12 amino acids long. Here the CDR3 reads CASSPGQDTQYF. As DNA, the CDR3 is TGTGCCAGCAGCCCCGGGCAGGATACGCAGTATTTT.

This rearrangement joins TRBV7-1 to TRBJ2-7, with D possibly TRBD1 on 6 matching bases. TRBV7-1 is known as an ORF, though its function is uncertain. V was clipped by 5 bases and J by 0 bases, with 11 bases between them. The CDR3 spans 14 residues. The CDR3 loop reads CASSDRPSSYEQYF. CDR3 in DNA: TGTGCCAGCAGCGACAGGCCGAGCTCCTACGAGCAGTACTTC.

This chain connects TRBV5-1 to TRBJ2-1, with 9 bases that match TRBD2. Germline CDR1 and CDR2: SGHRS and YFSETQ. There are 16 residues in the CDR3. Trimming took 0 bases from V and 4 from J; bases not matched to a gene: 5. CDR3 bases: TGCGCCAGCAGCTTGGCCAGGCTAGCGGGGTACAATGAGCAGTTCTTC. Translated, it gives CASSLARLAGYNEQFF. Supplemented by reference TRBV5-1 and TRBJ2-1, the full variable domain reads KAGVTQTPRYLIKTRGQQVTLSCSPISGHRSVSWYQQTPGQGLQFLFEYFSETQRNKGNFPGRFSGRQFSNSRSEMNVSTLELGDSALYLCASSLARLAGYNEQFFGPGTRLTVL.

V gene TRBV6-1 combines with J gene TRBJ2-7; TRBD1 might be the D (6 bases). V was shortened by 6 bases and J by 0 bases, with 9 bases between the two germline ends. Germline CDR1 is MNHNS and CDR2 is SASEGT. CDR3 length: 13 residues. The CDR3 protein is CASRRGSSYEQYF. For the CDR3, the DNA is TGTGCCAGCAGGAGGGGGAGCTCCTACGAGCAGTACTTC.

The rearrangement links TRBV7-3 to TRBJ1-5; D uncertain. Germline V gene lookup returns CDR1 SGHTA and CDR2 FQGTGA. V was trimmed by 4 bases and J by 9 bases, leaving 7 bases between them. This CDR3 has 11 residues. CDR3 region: CASSSPGPQHF. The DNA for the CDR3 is TGTGCCAGCAGCTCCCCGGGGCCCCAGCATTTT.

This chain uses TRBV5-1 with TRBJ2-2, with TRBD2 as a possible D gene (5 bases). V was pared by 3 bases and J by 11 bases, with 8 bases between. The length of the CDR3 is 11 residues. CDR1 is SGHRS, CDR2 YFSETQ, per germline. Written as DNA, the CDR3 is TGCGCCAGCAGCTACGGACTCGAGCTGTTTTTT. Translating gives CASSYGLELFF.

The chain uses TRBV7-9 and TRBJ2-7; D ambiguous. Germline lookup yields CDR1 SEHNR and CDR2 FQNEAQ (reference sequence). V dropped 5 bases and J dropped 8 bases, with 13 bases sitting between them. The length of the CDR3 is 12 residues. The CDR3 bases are TGTGCCAGCAGCCCCCAGGATAGTAAGCAGTACTTC. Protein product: CASSPQDSKQYF.

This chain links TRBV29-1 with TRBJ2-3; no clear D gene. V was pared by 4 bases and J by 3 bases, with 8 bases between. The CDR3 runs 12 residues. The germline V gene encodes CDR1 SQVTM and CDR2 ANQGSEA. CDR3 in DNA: TGCAGCGTTGCCCCCTTGACAGATACGCAGTATTTT. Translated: CSVAPLTDTQYF.

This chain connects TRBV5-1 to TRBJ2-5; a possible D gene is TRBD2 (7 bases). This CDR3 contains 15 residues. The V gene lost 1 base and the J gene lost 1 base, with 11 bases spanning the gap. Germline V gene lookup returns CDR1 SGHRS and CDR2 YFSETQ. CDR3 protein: CASSLSGGTQETQYF. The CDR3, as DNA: TGCGCCAGCAGCTTGTCGGGGGGCACCCAAGAGACCCAGTACTTC.

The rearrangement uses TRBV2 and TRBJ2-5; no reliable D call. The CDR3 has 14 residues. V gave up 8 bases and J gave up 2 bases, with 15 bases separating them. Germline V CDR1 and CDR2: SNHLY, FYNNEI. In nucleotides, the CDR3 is TGTGCCAGCGGTCCCCGTCCCTATCAAGAGACCCAGTACTTC. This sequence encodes CASGPRPYQETQYF.

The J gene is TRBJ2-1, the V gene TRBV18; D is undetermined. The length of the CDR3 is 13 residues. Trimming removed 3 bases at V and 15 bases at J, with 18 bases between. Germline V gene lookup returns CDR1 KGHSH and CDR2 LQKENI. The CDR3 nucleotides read TGTGCCAGCTCACCCTCGGGTCTGTACGGGTGGTTCTTC. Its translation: CASSPSGLYGWFF.

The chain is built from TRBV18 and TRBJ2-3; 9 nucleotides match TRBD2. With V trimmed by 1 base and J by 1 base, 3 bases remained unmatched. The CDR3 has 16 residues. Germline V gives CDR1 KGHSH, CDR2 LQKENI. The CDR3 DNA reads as TGTGCCAGCTCACCACGGCCTAGCGGGGGCACAGATACGCAGTATTTT. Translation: CASSPRPSGGTDTQYF.

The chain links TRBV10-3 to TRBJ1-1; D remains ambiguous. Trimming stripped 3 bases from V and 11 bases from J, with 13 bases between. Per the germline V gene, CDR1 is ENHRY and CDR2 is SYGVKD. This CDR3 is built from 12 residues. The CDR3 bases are TGTGCCATCAGTGACCTTGACTTAGGCGCTTTCTTT. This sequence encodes CAISDLDLGAFF.

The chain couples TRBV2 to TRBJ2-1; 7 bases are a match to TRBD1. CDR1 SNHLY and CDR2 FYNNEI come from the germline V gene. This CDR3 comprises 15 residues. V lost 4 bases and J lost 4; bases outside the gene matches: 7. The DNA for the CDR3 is TGTGCCAGCAGTGCCCGACAGGGTACATACAATGAGCAGTTCTTC. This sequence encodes CASSARQGTYNEQFF.

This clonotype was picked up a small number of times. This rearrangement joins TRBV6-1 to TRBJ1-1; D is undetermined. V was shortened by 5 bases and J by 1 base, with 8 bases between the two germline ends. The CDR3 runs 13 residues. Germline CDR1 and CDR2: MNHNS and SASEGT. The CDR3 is CASSPTGNTEAFF. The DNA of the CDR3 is TGTGCCAGCAGTCCGACGGGGAACACTGAAGCTTTCTTT.

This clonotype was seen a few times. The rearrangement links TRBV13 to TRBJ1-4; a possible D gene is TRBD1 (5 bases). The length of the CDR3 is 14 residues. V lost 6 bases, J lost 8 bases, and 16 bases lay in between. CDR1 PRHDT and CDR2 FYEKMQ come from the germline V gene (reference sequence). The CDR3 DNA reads TGTGCCAGCAGGTCCGATTCGACAGCAGAAAAACTGTTTTTT. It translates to CASRSDSTAEKLFF.

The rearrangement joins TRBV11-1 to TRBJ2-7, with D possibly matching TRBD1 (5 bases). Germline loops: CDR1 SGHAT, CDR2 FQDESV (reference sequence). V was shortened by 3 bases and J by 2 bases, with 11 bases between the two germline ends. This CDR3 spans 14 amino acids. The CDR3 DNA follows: TGTGCCAGCAGCTTCGAACTGGGGCCCTACGAGCAGTACTTC. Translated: CASSFELGPYEQYF.

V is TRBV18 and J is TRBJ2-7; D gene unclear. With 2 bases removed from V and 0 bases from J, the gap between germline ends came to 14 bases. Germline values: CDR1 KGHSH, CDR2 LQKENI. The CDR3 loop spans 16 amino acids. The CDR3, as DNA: TGTGCCAGCTCACCATTTGGTCAGATGAGCTCCTACGAGCAGTACTTC. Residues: CASSPFGQMSSYEQYF.

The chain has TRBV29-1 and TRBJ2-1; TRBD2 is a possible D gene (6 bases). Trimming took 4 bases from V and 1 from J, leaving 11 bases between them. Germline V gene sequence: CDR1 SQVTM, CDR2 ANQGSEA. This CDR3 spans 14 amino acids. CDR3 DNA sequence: TGCAGCGTTGCCAGGGCGGGGTCCTACAATGAGCAGTTCTTC. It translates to CSVARAGSYNEQFF.

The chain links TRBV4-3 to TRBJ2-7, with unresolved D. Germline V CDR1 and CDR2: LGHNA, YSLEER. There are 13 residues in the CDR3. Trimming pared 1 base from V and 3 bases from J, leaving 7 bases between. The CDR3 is CASSQGSGYEQYF. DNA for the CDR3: TGCGCCAGCAGCCAAGGATCTGGCTACGAGCAGTACTTC.

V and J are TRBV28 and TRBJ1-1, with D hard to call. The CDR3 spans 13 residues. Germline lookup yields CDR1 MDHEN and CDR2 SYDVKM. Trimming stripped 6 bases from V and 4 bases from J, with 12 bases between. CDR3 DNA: TGTGCCAGCAGGACCGAGCTGCCCACTGAAGCTTTCTTT. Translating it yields CASRTELPTEAFF.

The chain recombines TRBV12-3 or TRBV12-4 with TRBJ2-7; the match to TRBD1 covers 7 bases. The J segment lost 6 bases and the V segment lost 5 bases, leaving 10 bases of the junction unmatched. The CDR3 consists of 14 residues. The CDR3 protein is CASSPSGQASEQYF. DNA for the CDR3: TGTGCCAGCAGTCCCTCCGGACAGGCCTCCGAGCAGTACTTC.

CDR3 sequence reads: CASSLSYEYEQYF. CDR3 sequence (DNA): TGTGCCAGCAGTTTATCCTACGAATACGAGCAGTACTTC. The chain couples TRBV12-3 or TRBV12-4 to TRBJ2-7; D remains ambiguous. This CDR3 is built from 13 residues. Trimming cost V 2 bases and J 4 bases, with 9 bases left between them.

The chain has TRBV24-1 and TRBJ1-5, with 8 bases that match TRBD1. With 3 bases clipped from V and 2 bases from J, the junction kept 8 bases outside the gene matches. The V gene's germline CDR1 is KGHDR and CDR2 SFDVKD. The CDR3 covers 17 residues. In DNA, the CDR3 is TGTGCCACCAGTGATCCGACAGGGGAGGGGCGCAATCAGCCCCAGCATTTT. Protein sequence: CATSDPTGEGRNQPQHF.